The 30 T cell receptor beta chains given below trace back to one sample, sequenced in a study of CD8 T cells in ankylosing spondylitis. The antigens these receptors bind are not known. TCRdb re-analysed the 5' RACE reads in MiXCR, keeping a single row per CDR3 protein. The sample has approximately 300,000 distinct CDR3 sequences, roughly 8% seen once. General study results and limits: What appeared characteristic of ankylosing spondylitis blood was a TCR beta motif of under 10 highly homologous variants.

The sample consisted of blood, either unsorted or a sorted T cell fraction (not recorded which). The receptors here all came from a male donor with ankylosing spondylitis.

The chain carries TRBV5-6 and TRBJ2-1; 7 nucleotides align to TRBD1. The trim removed 2 bases at V and 8 bases at J, leaving 7 bases unmatched. This CDR3 region has 14 residues. Germline V lookup: CDR1 SGHDT, CDR2 YYEEEE. The CDR3 DNA reads as TGTGCCAGCAGCTTAGGGGGCATCCTCCATGAGCAGTTCTTC. This codes for CASSLGGILHEQFF.

The gene calls are TRBV2 and TRBJ2-1, with TRBD2 matching 9 bases. The CDR3 spans 17 residues. Trimming took 6 bases from V and 3 from J; bases not matched to a gene: 12. Looked up from germline, CDR1 is SNHLY and CDR2 is FYNNEI. CDR3: CASRRWVRTSDYNEQFF. In DNA form, the CDR3 reads TGTGCCAGCAGACGCTGGGTTAGGACTAGCGACTACAATGAGCAGTTCTTC.

This clonotype has a count of ten or more. The chain has TRBV5-1 and TRBJ2-5; 7 bases align to TRBD2. Per the germline V gene, CDR1 is SGHRS and CDR2 is YFSETQ. This CDR3 has 16 residues. Unmatched junction bases numbered 8, after V lost 3 bases and J lost 0 bases. CDR3 region: CASSSLTSSNQETQYF. In DNA, the CDR3 is TGCGCCAGCAGCTCCCTGACTAGCAGCAACCAAGAGACCCAGTACTTC.

The table lists this clonotype with a few counts. The gene calls are TRBV18 and TRBJ2-6; D unresolved. The ends were cut back, 5 bases at V and 0 bases at J, with 8 bases in the middle. This CDR3 is built from 15 residues. In germline, CDR1 is KGHSH, CDR2 LQKENI. The chain's CDR3 is CASSTALSGANVLTF. CDR3 coding DNA: TGTGCCAGCTCAACGGCCCTCTCTGGGGCCAACGTCCTGACTTTC.

As for this clonotype: Relative to the germline gene, one junction end is altered; a read error may explain this. The chain joins TRBV7-7 to TRBJ2-5, with 7 positions matching TRBD1. This CDR3 comprises 14 residues. In germline, CDR1 is SSHAT, CDR2 FNYEAQ (reference sequence). The DNA for the CDR3 is TGTGCTAGCAGCCCTCGACAGGGACCAGAGACCCAGTACTTC. Translating it yields CASSPRQGPETQYF.

This clonotype was counted many times. The CDR3 DNA follows: TGTGCCAGCTCACCACGGGAAGGGACCGCAGATACGCAGTATTTT. Protein sequence: CASSPREGTADTQYF. The chain is built from TRBV18 and TRBJ2-3; D could derive from TRBD1 or TRBD2 (5 bases each). The CDR3 extends over 15 amino acids. Trimming took off 1 base at V and 4 bases at J, with 12 bases between the two ends. Germline assignment: CDR1 KGHSH and CDR2 LQKENI.

This clonotype has only a few counts. The chain couples TRBV5-1 to TRBJ1-1, with 7 bases matching TRBD1. The CDR3 has 15 residues. J gave up 0 bases and V 4 bases, and 6 bases lay outside the gene matches. Germline CDR1 and CDR2: SGHRS and YFSETQ. CDR3 coding DNA: TGCGCCAGCAGCAGGGACAGACCCATGAACACTGAAGCTTTCTTT. Translating gives CASSRDRPMNTEAFF.

In this sample, this clonotype turned up a few times. This chain joins TRBV7-3 and TRBJ2-7; D may correspond to TRBD1 or TRBD2 (5 bases each). Germline V CDR1 and CDR2: SGHTA, FQGTGA. Deletions cut 4 bases from V and 5 bases from J, with 12 bases between. The CDR3 sequence is 13 residues long. This chain's CDR3 is CASSSPPGHEQYF. The DNA of the CDR3 is TGTGCCAGCAGCTCCCCCCCGGGGCACGAGCAGTACTTC.

This clonotype was observed many times. The chain carries TRBV5-1 and TRBJ2-7, with D tentatively TRBD1 (6 bases). V lost 2 bases to trimming and J lost 3 bases, with 21 bases between them. The CDR3 extends over 17 amino acids. Germline V lookup: CDR1 SGHRS, CDR2 YFSETQ. The CDR3 spells CASSFQAEVGGGYEQYF. CDR3 in DNA: TGCGCCAGCAGCTTCCAGGCCGAGGTTGGGGGCGGCTACGAGCAGTACTTC.

The chain has TRBV30 and TRBJ2-5, with D perhaps matching TRBD2 (6 bases). CDR3 length: 17 residues. V was cut by 4 bases and J by 1 base, with 22 bases left in between. Germline-derived CDR1 and CDR2 are GTSNPN and SVGIG (reference sequence). The CDR3 DNA reads TGTGCCTGGATCCAAGGCCTTTTAGCGGACCTCCAAGAGACCCAGTACTTC. It specifies CAWIQGLLADLQETQYF.

The chain joins TRBV15 to TRBJ2-3; 7 bases agree with TRBD1. Germline V lookup: CDR1 LNHNV, CDR2 YYDKDF (reference sequence). This CDR3 is built from 16 residues. V was clipped by 4 bases and J by 0 bases; unmatched bases: 7. In nucleotides, the CDR3 is TGTGCCACCAGCAATCCCGGGACAGTTAGCACAGATACGCAGTATTTT. This translates into CATSNPGTVSTDTQYF. Filled out from reference TRBV15 and TRBJ2-3, the complete variable domain reads DAMVIQNPRYQVTQFGKPVTLSCSQTLNHNVMYWYQQKSSQAPKLLFHYYDKDFNNEADTPDNFQSRRPNTSFCFLDIRSPGLGDTAMYLCATSNPGTVSTDTQYFGPGTRLTVL.

This clonotype was counted once. The genes are TRBV7-9 and TRBJ2-1; perhaps D is TRBD1 or TRBD2 (5 bases each). The V gene's germline CDR1 is SEHNR and CDR2 FQNEAQ (reference sequence). V shed 5 bases and J shed 4 bases, with 12 bases lying between them. There are 14 residues in the CDR3. In DNA form, the CDR3 reads TGTGCCAGCAGCGTCGGGACCGATTACAATGAGCAGTTCTTC. It specifies CASSVGTDYNEQFF.

This clonotype was found many times. The V gene is TRBV20-1, the J gene TRBJ2-5; 8 bases align to TRBD2. Germline trimming cut 5 bases from V and 0 bases from J; bases unmatched to any gene: 11. In germline, CDR1 is DFQATT, CDR2 SNEGSKA (reference sequence). This CDR3 region has 16 residues. CDR3 in DNA: TGCAGTGCTGTCCTCAGTAGCGGGATGTACCAAGAGACCCAGTACTTC. Protein: CSAVLSSGMYQETQYF.

This clonotype was observed a few times. This chain uses TRBV19 with TRBJ2-2; D unresolved. Per germline, CDR1 LNHDA and CDR2 SQIVND (reference sequence). The CDR3 consists of 15 residues. V gave up 6 bases and J gave up 7 bases, with 18 bases separating them. The CDR3 here is CASRATWAGIGELFF. The DNA for the CDR3 is TGTGCCAGTAGGGCGACGTGGGCCGGTATCGGGGAGCTGTTTTTT.

This clonotype has only a few counts. The J gene is TRBJ2-3, the V gene TRBV5-1; possible D gene TRBD1, 5 bases. The germline CDR1 and CDR2 sequences are SGHRS and YFSETQ. V lost 3 bases, J lost 0 bases, and 17 bases lay in between. The CDR3 length is 17 residues. The CDR3 region is CASSYPQQDPSTDTQYF. Here the CDR3 DNA reads TGCGCCAGCAGCTACCCGCAACAGGACCCGAGCACAGATACGCAGTATTTT. Complete variable domain (other parts from reference TRBV5-1 and TRBJ2-3): KAGVTQTPRYLIKTRGQQVTLSCSPISGHRSVSWYQQTPGQGLQFLFEYFSETQRNKGNFPGRFSGRQFSNSRSEMNVSTLELGDSALYLCASSYPQQDPSTDTQYFGPGTRLTVL.

This clonotype was picked up many times. The chain joins TRBV20-1 to TRBJ2-4; a possible D gene is TRBD1 (5 bases). This CDR3 comprises 15 residues. V was cut by 5 bases and J by 7 bases, with 21 bases left in between. Germline V lookup: CDR1 DFQATT, CDR2 SNEGSKA (reference sequence). The chain's CDR3 is CSAAPGIYSENIQYF. The CDR3 nucleotides are TGCAGTGCTGCCCCAGGGATCTATTCTGAGAACATTCAGTACTTC.

The chain couples TRBV5-6 to TRBJ2-5; 7 positions match TRBD1. The J segment lost 6 bases and the V segment lost 4 bases, leaving 6 bases of the junction unmatched. Germline V gives CDR1 SGHDT, CDR2 YYEEEE. This CDR3 spans 13 amino acids. In nucleotides, the CDR3 is TGTGCCAGCAGCGAGGGGGCAGGAAAGACCCAGTACTTC. It codes for CASSEGAGKTQYF.

This clonotype has just a few counts. The genes are TRBV29-1 and TRBJ1-1; D uncertain. Trimming removed 7 bases at V and 4 bases at J, with 13 bases between. The CDR3 has 12 amino acids. Germline V CDR1 and CDR2: SQVTM, ANQGSEA. In DNA, the CDR3 is TGCAGCGCCCGAACAGTAATCACTGAAGCTTTCTTT. Translated, it gives CSARTVITEAFF.

This clonotype was seen at least ten times. The chain is built from TRBV20-1 and TRBJ2-3; 14 bases match TRBD2. The germline gives CDR1 DFQATT, CDR2 SNEGSKA (reference sequence). J was trimmed by 4 bases and V by 6 bases; bases with no gene match: 15. The CDR3 contains 18 residues. CDR3 DNA sequence: TGCAGTGCCGCCCCCCTCCCGACTAGCGGGAGGGCCTCAGATACGCAGTATTTT. Its protein is CSAAPLPTSGRASDTQYF.

This clonotype occurred many times. The chain links TRBV19 to TRBJ2-3; tentative D call: TRBD1 (6 bases). Looked up from germline, CDR1 is LNHDA and CDR2 is SQIVND (reference sequence). V lost 1 base to trimming and J lost 5 bases, with 10 bases between them. This CDR3 contains 14 residues. CDR3 loop: CASSIVQGIDTQYF. In nucleotides, the CDR3 is TGTGCCAGTAGTATAGTCCAGGGGATAGATACGCAGTATTTT.

This clonotype was seen only a few times. The CDR3 nucleotides read TGTGCCACCAGTCGAGCGGGAGCAAGCTACGAGCAGTACTTC. It yields the protein CATSRAGASYEQYF. The chain combines TRBV24-1 with TRBJ2-7; 8 bases match TRBD2. The germline V gene has CDR1 KGHDR and CDR2 SFDVKD. Trimming at V came to 6 bases and at J to 3 bases, leaving 6 bases not matched to a gene. This CDR3 is 14 amino acids long.

In this sample, this clonotype turned up a few times. The chain recombines TRBV2 with TRBJ2-3; 7 bases line up with TRBD2. The V segment lost 1 base and the J segment 4 bases; nucleotides outside the gene matches: 5. The CDR3 spans 15 residues. Looked up from germline, CDR1 is SNHLY and CDR2 is FYNNEI. DNA of the CDR3: TGTGCCAGCAGTGAAGGGGCGGGAGCAGCAGATACGCAGTATTTT. The encoded protein is CASSEGAGAADTQYF.

This clonotype was detected a few times. V is TRBV29-1 and J is TRBJ2-3; TRBD2 agrees at 7 bases. Germline loops: CDR1 SQVTM, CDR2 ANQGSEA. With V trimmed by 8 bases and J by 4 bases, 9 bases remained unmatched. The CDR3 contains 13 residues. The CDR3 loop is CSLGPGGADTQYF. CDR3 DNA: TGCAGCCTGGGGCCTGGGGGGGCAGATACGCAGTATTTT.

This clonotype was counted between two and nine times. The chain carries TRBV29-1 and TRBJ2-2, with 9 bases fitting TRBD1. Germline CDR1 reads SQVTM; CDR2 reads ANQGSEA. The CDR3 is made up of 15 amino acids. J gave up 5 bases and V 4 bases, and 8 bases lay outside the gene matches. Here the CDR3 reads CSVGITGTGTGELFF. The CDR3 DNA is TGCAGCGTTGGCATCACCGGGACAGGGACCGGGGAGCTGTTTTTT.

This clonotype was detected a few times. The chain recombines TRBV6-2 or TRBV6-3 with TRBJ1-5; TRBD1 matches at 11 bases. This CDR3 spans 15 amino acids. Per the germline V gene, CDR1 is MNHEY and CDR2 is SVGEGT. J gave up 6 bases and V 4 bases, and 5 bases lay outside the gene matches. CDR3 sequence reads: CASSSGTGGIQPQHF. CDR3 DNA: TGTGCCAGCAGTTCAGGGACAGGGGGAATTCAGCCCCAGCATTTT.

This clonotype was counted at least ten times. V and J are TRBV7-8 and TRBJ2-1, with 8 bases lining up with TRBD2. CDR1 is SGHVS and CDR2 is FQNEAQ in the germline V gene. V lost 5 bases, J lost 4 bases, and 4 bases stayed unmatched. This CDR3 is built from 14 residues. The CDR3 loop reads CASSPPGGYNEQFF. The CDR3 region has the DNA TGTGCCAGCAGCCCCCCGGGAGGGTACAATGAGCAGTTCTTC.

The chain links TRBV7-6 to TRBJ2-2; 7 bases are a match to TRBD2. After removal of 1 base from V and 2 bases from J, the junction contained 1 base not matched to a gene. The CDR3 contains 15 residues. The germline gives CDR1 SGHVS, CDR2 FNYEAQ. The CDR3: CASSLEGLNTGELFF. For the CDR3, the DNA is TGTGCCAGCAGCTTAGAGGGACTAAACACCGGGGAGCTGTTTTTT.

V and J are TRBV4-1 and TRBJ2-2; no definite D call. The CDR3 runs to 14 residues. Deletions cut 1 base from V and 9 bases from J, with 12 bases between. From germline, CDR1 is MGHRA and CDR2 YSYEKL. This chain's CDR3 is CASSQGGSPRELFF. CDR3 nucleotides: TGCGCCAGCAGCCAAGGTGGCTCCCCTAGGGAGCTGTTTTTT.

This clonotype was seen repeatedly, ten times or more. V is TRBV5-1 and J is TRBJ2-2; D ambiguous. The CDR3 spans 14 residues. Germline lookup yields CDR1 SGHRS and CDR2 YFSETQ. V lost 0 bases to trimming and J lost 3 bases, with 6 bases between them. CDR3 region: CASSLEPDTGELFF. CDR3 DNA: TGCGCCAGCAGCTTGGAGCCCGACACCGGGGAGCTGTTTTTT.

This chain links TRBV2 with TRBJ1-2; no clear D gene. V was shortened by 4 bases and J by 8 bases, with 17 bases between the two germline ends. The CDR3 is 14 residues long. Germline-derived CDR1 and CDR2 are SNHLY and FYNNEI. The CDR3 DNA sequence: TGTGCCAGCAGTGTGTCTCGCCAGACGGAAGGCTACACCTTC. Protein sequence: CASSVSRQTEGYTF. The whole variable domain, filled in from reference TRBV2 and TRBJ1-2, reads EPEVTQTPSHQVTQMGQEVILRCVPISNHLYFYWYRQILGQKVEFLVSFYNNEISEKSEIFDDQFSVERPDGSNFTLKIRSTKLEDSAMYFCASSVSRQTEGYTFGSGTRLTVV.